This record concerns one TCR beta chain sequence. The CDR3 totals 14 residues. Per the germline V gene, CDR1 is GTSNPN and CDR2 is SVGIG (reference sequence). Losses at the gene ends were 4 bases for V and 7 bases for J; bases not matched to a gene: 12. All of the isolated RNA was reverse transcribed, so expressed TCRB transcripts were sequenced. TCRdb's copy holds only in-frame clones and misses some; the assay was immunoSEQ multiplex PCR. Of 300,000 to 350,000 clones in the sample, 15% to 20% are singletons; the top ten hold 0.044%. The data originate from a study of beta chain features in type 1 diabetes. Study in general: Sorted cells examined across all samples numbered about 110,000,000.

The rearrangement joins TRBV30 to TRBJ2-7; 8 bases are shared with TRBD2. This TCR was sampled from a young woman in good health. Sample: naive CD4+ T cells from blood. The CDR3 DNA reads as TGTGCCTGGACCCTCGGGCGGGGGGTGAGGGAGCAGTACTTC. Its protein product is CAWTLGRGVREQYF.